This T cell receptor beta chain was recorded in a study of blood T cells in healthy people across ages. The germline V and J ends were trimmed by 1 base and 0 bases, with 6 bases remaining between them. Germline V gene lookup returns CDR1 LGHDT and CDR2 YNNKEL (reference sequence). The CDR3 runs to 15 residues. Using a J-beta primer mix together with a sample-barcoded 5' primer, a second PCR was run for roughly 6 to 11 cycles. From the 5' RACE reads, TCRdb called clonotypes with MiXCR, one entry per CDR3 protein. The sample shows approximately 790,000 distinct CDR3 sequences, 60% to 80% of them seen only once.

The rearrangement uses TRBV3-1 and TRBJ1-4; D remains ambiguous. The TCR sequence derives from a man younger than 45 in good health. Sample: blood. CDR3 bases: TGTGCCAGCAGCCAAGGTGGAACAACTAATGAAAAACTGTTTTTT. Translating it yields CASSQGGTTNEKLFF.